This T cell receptor beta chain was documented in a study of graft-versus-host responses after intestinal transplantation. As for the study in general: Transplants were multivisceral, liver-intestinal, or isolated intestinal. Among the recipients, all got anti-thymocyte globulin induction and then tacrolimus and steroids for roughly three years. Broader study findings: Declines in HvG clones occurring early post-transplant were associated with peak circulating GvH clone levels.

Using immunoSEQ multiplex PCR, the repertoire was profiled, and TCRdb retains in-frame clones only, with some absent. The profile shows about 69,000 clones, around 90% of them singletons. Note on this clone: The target antigen is unknown.

The length of the CDR3 is 15 residues. Trimming removed 4 bases at V and 0 bases at J, with 11 bases between. From germline, CDR1 is SGHRS and CDR2 YFSETQ. This receptor was taken from a human patient who received an intestinal transplant, so some T cells may come from the graft donor. Specimen: bone marrow, collected 700 to 750 days after intestinal transplantation. This chain uses TRBV5-1 with TRBJ2-1; D is possibly TRBD2 (5 bases). CDR3 nucleotide sequence: TGCGCCAGCAGCGCTGACGGGGACTCCTACAATGAGCAGTTCTTC. Translation: CASSADGDSYNEQFF.